The present entry profiles one TCR beta chain with its context. Antigen unknown. The CDR3 has 17 residues. Trimming took off 0 bases at V and 0 bases at J, with 15 bases between the two ends. CDR1 is LGHDT and CDR2 is YNNKEL in the germline V gene (reference sequence). This sample's treatment: around 19 received Ad26.COV2.S at low or high dose, single or two shots; roughly 5 received placebo; per-sample allocation not given. Repertoires come from day 63 after the first vaccine or placebo injection. Participants' vaccine, an Ad26 vector, delivered Wuhan-strain SARS-CoV-2 spike. Libraries were prepared by immunoSEQ multiplex PCR; TCRdb keeps only in-frame clonotypes and omits some of them. The sample comprises approximately 350,000 clones, around 87% of which are singletons, and about 3.5% rests with the top ten. This entry belongs to a study of Ad26.COV2.S vaccination and SARS-CoV-2 variants. Across the study: The COV1001 Ad26.COV2.S trial arm included the donor. Notes on the study in general: Comparability of non-spike TCR breadth was observed across vaccine and placebo recipients. Placebo recipients trailed vaccine recipients in spike-specific TCR breadth.

Here the sequenced sample was peripheral blood, taken in a trial of Ad26.COV2.S vaccine versus placebo. The chain links TRBV3-1 (or the pseudogene TRBV3-2) to TRBJ2-7; a weak D match, TRBD2 (5 bases). This TCR was recovered from a person aged 18-60 years who received the Ad26.COV2.S COVID-19 vaccine or a placebo. CDR3 sequence reads: CASSQDLYGLHSYEQYF. The CDR3 nucleotides are TGTGCCAGCAGCCAAGATTTGTACGGACTCCACTCCTACGAGCAGTACTTC.